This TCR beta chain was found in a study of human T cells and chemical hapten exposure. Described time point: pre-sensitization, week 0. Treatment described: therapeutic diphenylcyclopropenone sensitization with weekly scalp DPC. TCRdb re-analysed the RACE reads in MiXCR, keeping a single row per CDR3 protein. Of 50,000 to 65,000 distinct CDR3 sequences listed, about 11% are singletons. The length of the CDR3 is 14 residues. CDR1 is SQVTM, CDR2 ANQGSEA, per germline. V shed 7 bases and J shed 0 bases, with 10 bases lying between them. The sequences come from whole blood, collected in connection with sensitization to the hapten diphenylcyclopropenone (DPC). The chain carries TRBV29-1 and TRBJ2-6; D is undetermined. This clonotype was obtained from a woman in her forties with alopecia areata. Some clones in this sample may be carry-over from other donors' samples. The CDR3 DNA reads TGCAGCGCCGAGTTGGGCTCTGGGGCCAACGTCCTGACTTTC. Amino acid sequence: CSAELGSGANVLTF.